This T cell receptor beta chain was sequenced for a study of cytomegalovirus exposure and HLA in healthy donors. Study as a whole: Roughly 80% of some 390 genotyped donors fell in the Caucasian-associated ancestry cluster. Broader study findings: There were some V segments, including TRBV6-2 and TRBV6-3, excluded as indistinguishable.

The CDR3 loop spans 15 amino acids. CDR1 and CDR2 from the germline V gene are SGHTA and FQGTGA. Concerning this clone itself: The antigen remains undetermined. One junction end does not reproduce the germline sequence, and a read error may be involved.

This PCR relied on a set of 60 Vbeta primers and 13 Jbeta primers. Profiled with immunoSEQ multiplex PCR; TCRdb holds only in-frame clones, not every one. The sample lists roughly 100,000 clones, around 68% occurring once. The TCR comes from a human donor in good health. This chain joins TRBV7-3 and TRBJ2-2; D is undetermined. The specimen sequenced was PBMCs. CDR3 sequence reads: CASSITPGNTGELFF. The CDR3 DNA follows: TGTGCCAGCAGCATAACGCCGGGGAACACCGGGGAGCTGTTTTTT.